Sequencing of this T cell receptor (beta chain) was carried out in a study of shared T cell receptors in the human thymus. The repertoire was sequenced with immunoSEQ multiplex PCR; TCRdb's copy has only in-frame clones and lacks some. The table has 600,000 to 900,000 clones, over 75% seen once. This clone has more than one count but fewer than ten. V lost 4 bases and J 2 bases, leaving 20 bases between the germline ends. The germline CDR1 and CDR2 sequences are SGHTS and YDEGEE. The CDR3 contains 17 residues. Another study also made use of these data, one on human thymus T cells.

The TCR originated in a girl under three years old with a congenital heart defect. The source material was thymocytes. The rearrangement uses TRBV5-8 and TRBJ2-3; no firm D call. The CDR3 region is CASSTDKANPYTDTQYF. The CDR3 region has the DNA TGTGCCAGCAGCACCGACAAGGCCAACCCGTACACAGATACGCAGTATTTT.